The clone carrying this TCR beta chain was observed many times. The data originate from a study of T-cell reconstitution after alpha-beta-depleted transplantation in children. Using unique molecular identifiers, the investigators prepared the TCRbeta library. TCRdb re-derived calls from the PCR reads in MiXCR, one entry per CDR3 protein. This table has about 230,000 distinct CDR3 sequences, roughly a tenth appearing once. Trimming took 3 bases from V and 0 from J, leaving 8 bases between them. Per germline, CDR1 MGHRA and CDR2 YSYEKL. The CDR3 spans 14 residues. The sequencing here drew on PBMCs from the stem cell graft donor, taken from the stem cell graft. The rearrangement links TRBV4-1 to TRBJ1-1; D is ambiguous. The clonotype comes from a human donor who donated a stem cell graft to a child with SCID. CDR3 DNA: TGCGCCAGCAGCCAGCGACGGATGAACACTGAAGCTTTCTTT. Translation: CASSQRRMNTEAFF.